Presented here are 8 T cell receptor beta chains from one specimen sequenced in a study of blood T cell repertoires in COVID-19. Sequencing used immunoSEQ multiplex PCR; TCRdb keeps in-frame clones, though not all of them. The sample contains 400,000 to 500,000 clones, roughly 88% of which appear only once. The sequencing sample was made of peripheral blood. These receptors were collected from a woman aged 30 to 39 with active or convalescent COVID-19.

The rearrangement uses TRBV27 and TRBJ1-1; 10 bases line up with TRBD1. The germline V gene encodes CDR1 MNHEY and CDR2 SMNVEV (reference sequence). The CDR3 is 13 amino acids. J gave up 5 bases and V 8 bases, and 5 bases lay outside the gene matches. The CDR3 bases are TGTGCCAGCCAGGGACAGGGGCGGACTGAAGCTTTCTTT. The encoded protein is CASQGQGRTEAFF.

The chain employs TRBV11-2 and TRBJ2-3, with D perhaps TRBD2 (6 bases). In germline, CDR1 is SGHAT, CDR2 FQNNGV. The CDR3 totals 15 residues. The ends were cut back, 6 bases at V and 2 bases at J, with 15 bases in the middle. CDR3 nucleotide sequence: TGTGCCAGCAGTCGACCGGGACTTTCCACAGATACGCAGTATTTT. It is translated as CASSRPGLSTDTQYF.

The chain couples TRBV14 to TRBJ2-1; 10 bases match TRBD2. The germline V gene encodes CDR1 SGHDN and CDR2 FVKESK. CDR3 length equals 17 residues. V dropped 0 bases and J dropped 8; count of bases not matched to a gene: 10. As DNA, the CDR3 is TGTGCCAGCAGCCAAGATATCCAGCGGGAGGGCCTAGATGAGCAGTTCTTC. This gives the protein CASSQDIQREGLDEQFF.

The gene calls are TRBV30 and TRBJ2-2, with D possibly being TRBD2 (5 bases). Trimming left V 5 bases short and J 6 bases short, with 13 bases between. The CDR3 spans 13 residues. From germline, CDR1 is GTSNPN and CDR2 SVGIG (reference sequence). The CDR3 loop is CAWSEVRAGELFF. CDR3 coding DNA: TGTGCCTGGTCCGAGGTGCGGGCCGGGGAGCTGTTTTTT.

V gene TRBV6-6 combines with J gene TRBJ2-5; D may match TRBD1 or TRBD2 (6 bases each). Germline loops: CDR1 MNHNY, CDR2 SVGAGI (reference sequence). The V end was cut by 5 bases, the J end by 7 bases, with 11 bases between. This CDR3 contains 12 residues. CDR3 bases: TGTGCCAGCAGTCGACAGGAGGGGACCCAGTACTTC. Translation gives CASSRQEGTQYF.

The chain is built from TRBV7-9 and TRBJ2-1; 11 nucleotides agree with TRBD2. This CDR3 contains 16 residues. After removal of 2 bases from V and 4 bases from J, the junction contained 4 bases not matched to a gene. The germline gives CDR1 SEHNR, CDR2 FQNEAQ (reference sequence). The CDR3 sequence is CASSLQGLAEYNEQFF. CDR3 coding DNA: TGTGCCAGCAGCTTACAGGGACTAGCGGAGTACAATGAGCAGTTCTTC.

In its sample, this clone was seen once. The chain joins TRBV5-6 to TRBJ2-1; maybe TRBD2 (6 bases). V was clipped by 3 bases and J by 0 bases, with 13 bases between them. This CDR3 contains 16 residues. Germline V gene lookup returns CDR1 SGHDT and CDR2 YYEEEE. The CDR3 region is CASSSGLASSYNEQFF. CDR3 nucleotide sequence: TGTGCCAGCAGCTCGGGACTGGCTAGCTCCTACAATGAGCAGTTCTTC.

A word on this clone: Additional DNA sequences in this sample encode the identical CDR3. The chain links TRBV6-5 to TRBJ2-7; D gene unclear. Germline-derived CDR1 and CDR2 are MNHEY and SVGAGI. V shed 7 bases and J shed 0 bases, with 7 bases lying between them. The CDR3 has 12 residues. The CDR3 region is CASTSGSYEQYF. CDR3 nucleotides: TGTGCCAGCACTTCCGGCTCCTACGAGCAGTACTTC.